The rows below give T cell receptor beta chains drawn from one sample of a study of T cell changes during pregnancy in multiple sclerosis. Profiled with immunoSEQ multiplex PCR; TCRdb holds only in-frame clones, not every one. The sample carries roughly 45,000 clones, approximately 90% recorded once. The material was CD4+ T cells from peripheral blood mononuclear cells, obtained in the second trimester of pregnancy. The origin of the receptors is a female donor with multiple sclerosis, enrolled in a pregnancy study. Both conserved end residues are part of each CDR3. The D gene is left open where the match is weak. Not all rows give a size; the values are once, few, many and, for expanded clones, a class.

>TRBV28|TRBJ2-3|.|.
CASPLGGVTDTQYF
TGTGCCAGCCCGCTGGGGGGTGTCACAGATACGCAGTATTTT
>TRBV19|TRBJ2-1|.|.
CASSIKKSWLYNEQFF
TGTGCCAGTAGTATAAAAAAGTCTTGGCTCTACAATGAGCAGTTCTTC
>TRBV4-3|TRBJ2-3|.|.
CASSQDGKGEDTQYF
TGCGCCAGCAGCCAAGATGGAAAAGGAGAGGATACGCAGTATTTT
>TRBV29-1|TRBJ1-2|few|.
CSVDTGNRYGYTF
TGCAGCGTTGATACGGGAAATCGGTATGGCTACACCTTC
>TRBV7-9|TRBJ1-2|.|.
CASSLVSGYTF
TGTGCCAGCAGCTTAGTGAGTGGCTACACCTTC
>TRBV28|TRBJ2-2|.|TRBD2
CASSLPGTSHGELFF
TGTGCCAGCAGTCTCCCCGGGACTAGTCACGGGGAGCTGTTTTTT
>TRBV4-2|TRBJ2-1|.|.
CASSQDGAYSNEQFF
TGTGCCAGCAGCCAAGATGGGGCTTACTCCAATGAGCAGTTCTTC
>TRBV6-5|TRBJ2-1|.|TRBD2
CASKGTLAGMSEQFF
TGTGCCAGCAAAGGAACACTAGCGGGAATGAGTGAGCAGTTCTTC
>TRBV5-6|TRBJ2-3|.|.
CASSLKELRLKADTQYF
TGTGCCAGCAGTCTGAAAGAACTACGCCTCAAGGCAGATACGCAGTATTTT
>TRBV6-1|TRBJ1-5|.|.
CASEVTANQPQHF
TGTGCCAGCGAGGTGACAGCCAATCAGCCCCAGCATTTT
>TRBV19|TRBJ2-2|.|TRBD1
CASSHPPLGTGNTGELFF
TGTGCCAGTAGCCACCCCCCTCTCGGGACAGGTAACACCGGGGAGCTGTTTTTT
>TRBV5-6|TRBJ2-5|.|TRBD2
CASSSRTSGRNTQYF
TGTGCCAGCAGCTCCCGGACTAGCGGGAGGAATACCCAGTACTTC
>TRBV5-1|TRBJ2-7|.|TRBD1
CASSLTGGFSYEQYF
TGCGCCAGCAGCTTGACAGGGGGCTTCTCCTACGAGCAGTACTTC
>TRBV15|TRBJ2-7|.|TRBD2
CATSRGGLAGAYEQYF
TGTGCCACCAGCAGAGGGGGACTAGCGGGGGCCTACGAGCAGTACTTC
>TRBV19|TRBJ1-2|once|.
CASSIPFDRFNYGYTF
TGTGCCAGTAGTATACCGTTCGACAGGTTCAACTATGGCTACACCTTC
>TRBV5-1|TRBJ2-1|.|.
CASSLRSGYNEQFF
TGCGCCAGCAGCTTGAGGAGTGGCTACAATGAGCAGTTCTTC
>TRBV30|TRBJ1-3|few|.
CAWSRDSGSGNTIYF
TGTGCCTGGAGTCGGGACTCAGGGAGTGGAAACACCATATATTTT
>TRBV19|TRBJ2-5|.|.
CASSIGNSFIEETQYF
TGTGCCAGTAGTATAGGGAATAGCTTTATCGAGGAGACCCAGTACTTC
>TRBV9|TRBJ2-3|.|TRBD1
CASSARDRASADTQYF
TGTGCCAGCAGCGCCCGGGACAGGGCGAGTGCGGATACGCAGTATTTT
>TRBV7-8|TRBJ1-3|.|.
CASSAGQTSGNTIYF
TGTGCCAGCAGCGCCGGACAGACCTCTGGAAACACCATATATTTT
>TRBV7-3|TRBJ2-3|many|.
CASSQGGATNTQYF
TGTGCCAGCAGCCAAGGAGGAGCTACCAATACGCAGTATTTT
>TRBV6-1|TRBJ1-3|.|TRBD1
CASSDRPQGANIANTIYF
TGTGCCAGCAGTGACCGGCCACAGGGGGCTAATATAGCGAACACCATATATTTT
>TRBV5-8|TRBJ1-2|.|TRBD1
CASSLAEGGNYGYTF
TGTGCCAGCAGCTTGGCCGAAGGGGGCAACTATGGCTACACCTTC
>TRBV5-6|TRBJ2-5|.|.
CASSLFRETQYF
TGTGCCAGCAGCTTGTTTCGGGAGACCCAGTACTTC
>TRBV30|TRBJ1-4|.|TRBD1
CASEEGAGREKLFF
TGTGCCTCGGAAGAGGGGGCAGGCAGGGAAAAACTGTTTTTT
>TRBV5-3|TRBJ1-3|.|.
CARSLGPGSGNTIYF
TGTGCCAGAAGCTTGGGTCCCGGCTCTGGAAACACCATATATTTT
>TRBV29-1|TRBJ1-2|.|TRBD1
CSVEGQGAGGYTF
TGCAGCGTTGAAGGACAGGGGGCAGGTGGCTACACCTTC
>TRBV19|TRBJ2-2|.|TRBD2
CASSTGLAGRRNTGELFF
TGTGCCAGTAGTACGGGACTAGCGGGGCGACGGAACACCGGGGAGCTGTTTTTT
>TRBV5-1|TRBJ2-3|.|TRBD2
CASSLDAGTRTDTQYF
TGCGCCAGCAGCTTGGACGCCGGGACTAGGACAGATACGCAGTATTTT
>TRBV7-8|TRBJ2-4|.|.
CASTPEPRGAKNIQYF
TGTGCCAGCACCCCCGAGCCCAGGGGAGCCAAAAACATTCAGTACTTC
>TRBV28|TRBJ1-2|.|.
CASTRTLYGYTF
TGTGCCAGCACTCGTACCCTATATGGCTACACCTTC
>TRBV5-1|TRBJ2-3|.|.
CASNSDSNTDTQYF
TGCGCCAGCAATTCGGACAGCAACACAGATACGCAGTATTTT
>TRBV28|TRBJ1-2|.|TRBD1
CASSFAHRGRMGNYGYTF
TGTGCCAGCAGTTTCGCCCACAGGGGCCGAATGGGTAACTATGGCTACACCTTC
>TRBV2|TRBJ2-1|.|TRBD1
CASSATGGEQFF
TGTGCCAGCAGTGCGACAGGGGGTGAGCAGTTCTTC
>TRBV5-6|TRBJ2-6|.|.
CASSPSSGANVLTF
TGTGCCAGCAGCCCTAGCTCTGGGGCCAACGTCCTGACTTTC
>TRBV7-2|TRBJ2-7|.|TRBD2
CASSLDHLGTNYF
TGTGCCAGCAGCTTAGACCACCTTGGGACTAATTACTTC
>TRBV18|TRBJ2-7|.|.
CASSPPSSYEQYF
TGTGCCAGCTCACCACCGTCTAGCTACGAGCAGTACTTC
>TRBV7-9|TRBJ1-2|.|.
CASSLIDGYTF
TGTGCCAGCAGCTTAATCGATGGCTACACCTTC
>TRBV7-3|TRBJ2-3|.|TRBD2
CASSLGLFTDTQYF
TGTGCCAGCAGCTTGGGACTATTCACAGATACGCAGTATTTT
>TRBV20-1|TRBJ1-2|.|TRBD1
CSAPGDRGYTF
TGCAGTGCTCCCGGGGACAGGGGCTACACCTTC
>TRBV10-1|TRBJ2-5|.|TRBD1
CATDRQGRGETQYF
TGCGCCACCGATCGACAGGGGCGAGGCGAGACCCAGTACTTC